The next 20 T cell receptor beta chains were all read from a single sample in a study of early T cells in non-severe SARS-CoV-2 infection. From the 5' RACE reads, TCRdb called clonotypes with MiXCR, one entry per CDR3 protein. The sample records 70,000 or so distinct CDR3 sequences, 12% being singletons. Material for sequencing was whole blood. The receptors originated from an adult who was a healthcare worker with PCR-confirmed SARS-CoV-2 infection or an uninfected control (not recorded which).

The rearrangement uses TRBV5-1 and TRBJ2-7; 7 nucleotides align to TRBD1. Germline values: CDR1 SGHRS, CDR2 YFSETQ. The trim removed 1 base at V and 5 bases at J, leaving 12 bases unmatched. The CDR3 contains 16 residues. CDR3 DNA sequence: TGCGCCAGCAGCTTGACGGGATCACAGGGGACCCACGAGCAGTACTTC. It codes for CASSLTGSQGTHEQYF.

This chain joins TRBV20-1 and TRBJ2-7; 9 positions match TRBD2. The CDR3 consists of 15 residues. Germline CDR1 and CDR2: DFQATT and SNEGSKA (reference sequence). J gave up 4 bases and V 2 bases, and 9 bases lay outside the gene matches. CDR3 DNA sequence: TGCAGTGCTAGAAGGCAGGCGGGGGGGCGATACGAGCAGTACTTC. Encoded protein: CSARRQAGGRYEQYF.

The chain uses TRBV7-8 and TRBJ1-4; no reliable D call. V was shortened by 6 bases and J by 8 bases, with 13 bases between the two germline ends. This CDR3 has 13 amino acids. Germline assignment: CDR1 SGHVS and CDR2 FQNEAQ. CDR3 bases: TGTGCCAGCAGAAGCCGCGGTCAGGAAAAACTGTTTTTT. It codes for CASRSRGQEKLFF.

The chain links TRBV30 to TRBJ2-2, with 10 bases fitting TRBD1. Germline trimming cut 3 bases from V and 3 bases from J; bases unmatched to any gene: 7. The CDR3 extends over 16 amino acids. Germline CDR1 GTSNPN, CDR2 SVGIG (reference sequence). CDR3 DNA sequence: TGTGCCTGGAGCGCTCGGGGACAGGGGTACACCGGGGAGCTGTTTTTT. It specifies CAWSARGQGYTGELFF.

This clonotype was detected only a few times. The CDR3 sequence: CATSSGQSTGKLFF. DNA of the CDR3: TGTGCCACCAGCAGCGGACAGTCTACGGGAAAACTGTTTTTT. This rearrangement joins TRBV15 to TRBJ1-4; maybe TRBD1 (6 bases). The CDR3 runs 14 residues. The V end lost 3 bases, the J end lost 10 bases, and 15 bases lay between the germline ends. Germline CDR1 and CDR2: LNHNV and YYDKDF (reference sequence).

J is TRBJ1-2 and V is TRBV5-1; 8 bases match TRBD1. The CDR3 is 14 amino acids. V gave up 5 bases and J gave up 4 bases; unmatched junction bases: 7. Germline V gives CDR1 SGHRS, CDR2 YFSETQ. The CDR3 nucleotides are TGCGCCAGCAGTGCCGGGGACAGGCTCTATGGCTACACCTTC. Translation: CASSAGDRLYGYTF.

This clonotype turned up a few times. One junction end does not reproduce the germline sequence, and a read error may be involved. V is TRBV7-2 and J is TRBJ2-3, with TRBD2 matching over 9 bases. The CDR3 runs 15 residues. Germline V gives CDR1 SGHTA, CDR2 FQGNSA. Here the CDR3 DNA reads TGTGCCAGCAGCCTAGCGGGGTCTAGCACAGATACGCAGTATTTT. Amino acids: CASSLAGSSTDTQYF.

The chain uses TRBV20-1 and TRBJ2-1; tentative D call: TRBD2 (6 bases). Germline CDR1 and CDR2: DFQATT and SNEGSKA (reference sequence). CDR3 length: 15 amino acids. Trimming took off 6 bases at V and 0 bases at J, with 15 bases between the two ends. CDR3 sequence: CSAEGGTYSYNEQFF. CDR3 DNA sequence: TGCAGTGCGGAGGGCGGGACCTACTCCTACAATGAGCAGTTCTTC.

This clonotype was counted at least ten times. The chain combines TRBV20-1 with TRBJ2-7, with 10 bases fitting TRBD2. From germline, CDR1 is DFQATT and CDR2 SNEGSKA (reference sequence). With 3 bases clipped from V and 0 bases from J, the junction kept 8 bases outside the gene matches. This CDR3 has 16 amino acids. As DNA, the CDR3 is TGCAGTGCTAGGGGTAGCGGGGGGACTTACTCCTACGAGCAGTACTTC. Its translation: CSARGSGGTYSYEQYF.

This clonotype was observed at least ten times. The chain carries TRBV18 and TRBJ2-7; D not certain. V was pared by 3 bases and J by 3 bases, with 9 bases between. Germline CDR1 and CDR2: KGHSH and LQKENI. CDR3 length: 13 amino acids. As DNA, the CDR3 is TGTGCCAGCTCACCGCTGAGGAACTACGAGCAGTACTTC. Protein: CASSPLRNYEQYF.

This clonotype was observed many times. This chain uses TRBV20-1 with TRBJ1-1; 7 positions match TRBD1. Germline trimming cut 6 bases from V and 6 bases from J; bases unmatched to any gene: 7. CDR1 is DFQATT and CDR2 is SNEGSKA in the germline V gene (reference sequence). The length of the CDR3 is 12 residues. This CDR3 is CSAWRQGAEAFF. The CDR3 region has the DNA TGCAGTGCCTGGCGGCAGGGGGCTGAAGCTTTCTTT.

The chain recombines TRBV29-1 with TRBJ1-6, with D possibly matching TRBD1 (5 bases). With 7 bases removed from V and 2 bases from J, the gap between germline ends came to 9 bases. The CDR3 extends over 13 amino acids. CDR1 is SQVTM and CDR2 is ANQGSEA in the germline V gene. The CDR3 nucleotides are TGCAGCGCGAGGGGAACCTATAATTCACCCCTCCACTTT. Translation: CSARGTYNSPLHF.

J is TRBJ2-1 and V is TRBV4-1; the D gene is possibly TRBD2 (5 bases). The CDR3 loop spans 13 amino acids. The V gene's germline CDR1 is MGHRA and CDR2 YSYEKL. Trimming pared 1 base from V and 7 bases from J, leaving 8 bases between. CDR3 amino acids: CASSQGGINEQFF. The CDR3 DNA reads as TGCGCCAGCAGCCAAGGAGGGATTAATGAGCAGTTCTTC.

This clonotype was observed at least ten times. CDR3 residues: CASSSLDVPNYGYTF. CDR3 DNA: TGTGCCAGCAGCTCTCTCGACGTCCCTAACTATGGCTACACCTTC. J is TRBJ1-2 and V is TRBV7-9; D gene unclear. This CDR3 contains 15 residues. Trimming shortened V by 4 bases and J by 0 bases, and 12 bases separated the two germline ends. CDR1 and CDR2 from the germline V gene are SEHNR and FQNEAQ (reference sequence).

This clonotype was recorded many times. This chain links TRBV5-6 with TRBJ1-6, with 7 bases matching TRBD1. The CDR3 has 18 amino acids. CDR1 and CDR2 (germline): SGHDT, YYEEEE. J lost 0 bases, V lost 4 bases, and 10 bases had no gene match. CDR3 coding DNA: TGTGCCAGCAGCCCGAGAACAGGGGTAGGCTCCTATAATTCACCCCTCCACTTT. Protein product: CASSPRTGVGSYNSPLHF.

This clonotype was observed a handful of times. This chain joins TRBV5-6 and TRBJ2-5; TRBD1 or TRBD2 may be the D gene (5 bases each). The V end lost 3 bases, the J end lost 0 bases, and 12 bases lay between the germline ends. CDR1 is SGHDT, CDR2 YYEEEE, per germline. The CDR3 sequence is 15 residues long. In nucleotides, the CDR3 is TGTGCCAGCAGCTACCGGGACCCGTACCAAGAGACCCAGTACTTC. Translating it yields CASSYRDPYQETQYF.

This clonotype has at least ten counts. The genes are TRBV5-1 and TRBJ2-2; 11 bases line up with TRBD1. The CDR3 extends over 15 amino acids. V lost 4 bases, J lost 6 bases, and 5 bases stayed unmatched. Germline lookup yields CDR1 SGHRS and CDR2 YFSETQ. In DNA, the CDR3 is TGCGCCAGCAGCGGGAGGACAGGGGGCCCCGGGGAGCTGTTTTTT. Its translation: CASSGRTGGPGELFF.

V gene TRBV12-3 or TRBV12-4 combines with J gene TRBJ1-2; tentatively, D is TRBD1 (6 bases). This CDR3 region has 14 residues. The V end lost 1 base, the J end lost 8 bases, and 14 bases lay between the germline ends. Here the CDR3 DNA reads TGTGCCAGCAGTTTAGGCCAGGGGAACGTCGGCTACACCTTC. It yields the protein CASSLGQGNVGYTF.

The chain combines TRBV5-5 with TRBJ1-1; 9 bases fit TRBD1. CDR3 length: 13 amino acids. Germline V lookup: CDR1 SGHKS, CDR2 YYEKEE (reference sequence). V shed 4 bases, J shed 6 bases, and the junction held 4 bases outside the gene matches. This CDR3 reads CASSRTGGPEAFF. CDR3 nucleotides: TGTGCCAGCAGCCGTACAGGGGGCCCTGAAGCTTTCTTT.

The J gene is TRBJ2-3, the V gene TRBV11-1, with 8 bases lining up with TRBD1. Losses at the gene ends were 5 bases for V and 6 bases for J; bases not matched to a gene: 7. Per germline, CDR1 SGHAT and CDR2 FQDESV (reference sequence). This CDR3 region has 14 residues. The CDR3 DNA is TGTGCCAGCAGCCCTACCAGGGGGCGGGATACGCAGTATTTT. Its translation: CASSPTRGRDTQYF.